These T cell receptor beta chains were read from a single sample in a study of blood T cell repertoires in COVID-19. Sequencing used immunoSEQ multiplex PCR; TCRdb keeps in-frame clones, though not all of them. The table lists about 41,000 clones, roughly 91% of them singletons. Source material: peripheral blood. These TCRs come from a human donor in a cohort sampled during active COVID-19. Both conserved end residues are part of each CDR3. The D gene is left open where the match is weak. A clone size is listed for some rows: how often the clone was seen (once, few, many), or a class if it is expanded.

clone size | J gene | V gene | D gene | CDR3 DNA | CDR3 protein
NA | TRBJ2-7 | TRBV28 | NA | TGTGCCAGCAGTAACAGATACTACGAGCAGTACTTC | CASSNRYYEQYF
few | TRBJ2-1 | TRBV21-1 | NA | TGTGCCAGCAGCAAAGGCCCTGGACTCGAGTACAATGAGCAGTTCTTC | CASSKGPGLEYNEQFF
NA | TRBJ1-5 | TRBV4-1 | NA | TGCGCCAGCAGCCAAGACTGGCAAAGATATAGCAATCAGCCCCAGCATTTT | CASSQDWQRYSNQPQHF
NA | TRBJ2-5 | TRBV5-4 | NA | TGTGCCAGCAGCTTGGCCGGGATGGTAGGGGGGGCTCAAGAGACCCAGTACTTC | CASSLAGMVGGAQETQYF
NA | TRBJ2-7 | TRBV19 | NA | TGTGCCTCCCGGAGGGGTGGCCCAGCCTACGAGCAGTACTTC | CASRRGGPAYEQYF
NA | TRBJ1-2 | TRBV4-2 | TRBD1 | TGTGCCAGCAGCCAAGAGGAGCGGCAGGGGGCCTATGGCTACACCTTC | CASSQEERQGAYGYTF
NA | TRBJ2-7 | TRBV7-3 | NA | TGTGCCAGCAGCTTAAGGGGGGACTTCCTCTACGAGCAGTACTTC | CASSLRGDFLYEQYF
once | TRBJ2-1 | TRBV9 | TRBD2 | TGTGCCAGCAGCGTAGGGCTAGCGGGAGCCAATGAGCAGTTCTTC | CASSVGLAGANEQFF
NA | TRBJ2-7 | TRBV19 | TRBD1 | TGTGCCAGTAGTATGGGACAGGGGGCTTACGAGCAGTACTTC | CASSMGQGAYEQYF
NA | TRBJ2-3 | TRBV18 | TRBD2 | TGTGCCAGCTCACCCGGAGCGGGACCAGATACGCAGTATTTT | CASSPGAGPDTQYF
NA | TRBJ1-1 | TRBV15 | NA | TGTGCCACCAGCAGAAAGGGGGTGAACACTGAAGCTTTCTTT | CATSRKGVNTEAFF
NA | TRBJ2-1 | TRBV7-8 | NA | TGTGCCAGCAGCTGGATAGCCCTGAGCTCCTACAATGAGCAGTTCTTC | CASSWIALSSYNEQFF
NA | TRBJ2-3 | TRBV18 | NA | TGTGCCAGCTCAGGGGACACCGATACGCAGTATTTT | CASSGDTDTQYF
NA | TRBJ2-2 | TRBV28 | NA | TGTGCCAGCAGTTTCCTGACACAGAACACCGGGGAGCTGTTTTTT | CASSFLTQNTGELFF
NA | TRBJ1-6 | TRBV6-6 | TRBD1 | TGTGCCAGCAGTAACCCGGTAGGGACAGGGAATTCACCCCTCCACTTT | CASSNPVGTGNSPLHF
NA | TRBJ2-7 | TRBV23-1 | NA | TGCGCCAGCAGTCAGACACCCACCTACGAGCAGTACTTC | CASSQTPTYEQYF
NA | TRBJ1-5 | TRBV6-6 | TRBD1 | TGTGCCAGCAGTTTAGGACAGGAGGGTAAGCCCCAGCATTTT | CASSLGQEGKPQHF
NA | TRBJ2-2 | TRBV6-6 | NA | TGTGCCAGCAGTCCTTGGGGGGGCCCGAACACCGGGGAGCTGTTTTTT | CASSPWGGPNTGELFF
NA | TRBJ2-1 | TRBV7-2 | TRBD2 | TGTGCCAGCAGCAAAGGACTAGCGGGACGAAAGAGCTCCTACAATGAGCAGTTCTTC | CASSKGLAGRKSSYNEQFF
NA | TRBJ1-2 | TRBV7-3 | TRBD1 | TGTGCCAGCAGTCCGAATCGGGACAGCAACTATGGCTACACCTTC | CASSPNRDSNYGYTF
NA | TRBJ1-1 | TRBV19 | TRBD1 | TGTGCCAGTAGTGTCAGGGGGCACACTGAAGCTTTCTTT | CASSVRGHTEAFF
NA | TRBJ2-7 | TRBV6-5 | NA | TGTGCCAGCAGTTGGCGGCGGGAAGCCTCCTACGAGCAGTACTTC | CASSWRREASYEQYF
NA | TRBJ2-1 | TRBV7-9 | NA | TGTGCCAGCAGCCCCGGCGGGGGCGGTGAGCAGTTCTTC | CASSPGGGGEQFF
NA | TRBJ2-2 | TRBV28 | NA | TGTGCCAGCAGTATGCTCTGGACAACTTACACCGGGGAGCTGTTTTTT | CASSMLWTTYTGELFF
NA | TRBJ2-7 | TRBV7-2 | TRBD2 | TGTGCCAGCAGCTTCCGCGGGGGGCTAGCGGGAGTCGAGCAGTACTTC | CASSFRGGLAGVEQYF
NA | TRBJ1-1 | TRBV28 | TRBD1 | TGTGCCAGCAGGCGACAGGGGAACACTGAAGCTTTCTTT | CASRRQGNTEAFF
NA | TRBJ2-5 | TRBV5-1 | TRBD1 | TGCGCCAGCAGCCGCCAAAGGACAGGGCAAGAGACCCAGTACTTC | CASSRQRTGQETQYF
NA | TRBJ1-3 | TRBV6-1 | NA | TGTGCCAGCAGTGAATCGGAGGACAGTGGTGGAAACACCATATATTTT | CASSESEDSGGNTIYF
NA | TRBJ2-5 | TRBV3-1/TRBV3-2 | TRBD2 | TGTGCCTCTACTATGGGAGGAGGACTAGTCCGGGAGACCCAGTACTTC | CASTMGGGLVRETQYF